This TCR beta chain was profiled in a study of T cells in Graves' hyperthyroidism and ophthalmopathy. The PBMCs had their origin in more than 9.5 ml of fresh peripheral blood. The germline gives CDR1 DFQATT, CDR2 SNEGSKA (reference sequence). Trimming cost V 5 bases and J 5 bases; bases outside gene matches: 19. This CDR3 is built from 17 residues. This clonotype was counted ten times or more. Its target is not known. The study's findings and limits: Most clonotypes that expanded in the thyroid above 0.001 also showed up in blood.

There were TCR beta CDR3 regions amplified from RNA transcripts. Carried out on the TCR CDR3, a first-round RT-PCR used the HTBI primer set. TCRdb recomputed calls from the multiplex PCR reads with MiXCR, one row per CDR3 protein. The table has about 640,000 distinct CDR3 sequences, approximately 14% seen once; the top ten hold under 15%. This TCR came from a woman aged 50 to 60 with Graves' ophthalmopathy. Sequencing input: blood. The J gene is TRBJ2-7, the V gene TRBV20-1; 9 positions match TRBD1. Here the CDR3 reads CSAHGRDRVSFVDEQYF. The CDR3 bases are TGCAGTGCTCATGGACGGGACAGGGTTTCGTTTGTGGACGAGCAGTACTTC.